This entry describes one T cell receptor (beta chain). No antigen is known for it. Germline V lookup: CDR1 SGHNT, CDR2 YYREEE (reference sequence). The CDR3 contains 14 residues. V was shortened by 4 bases and J by 6 bases, with 15 bases between the two germline ends. The sample belongs to a study of T cells after yellow fever vaccination. Looking at the study overall: The SMART-Seq v4 Ultra Low Input method served to prepare the low-cell-number fractions. Study observations and caveats: The study re-detected most primary-vaccination clones after the booster (around 96% CD4, just over 85% CD8).

TCRdb passed the 5' RACE reads through MiXCR, listing each CDR3 protein once. The sample has around 310,000 distinct CDR3 sequences; approximately 4% are singletons. The chain couples TRBV5-4 to TRBJ2-3; perhaps D is TRBD1 or TRBD2 (7 bases each). The input for sequencing was PBMCs, taken 15 days after the yellow fever booster vaccination. This clonotype was obtained from a man between 18 and 29 years old who received the YFV17D yellow fever vaccine. CDR3 amino acids: CASSGTAGPDTQYF. The CDR3 DNA is TGTGCCAGCAGCGGGACAGCGGGACCGGATACGCAGTATTTT.